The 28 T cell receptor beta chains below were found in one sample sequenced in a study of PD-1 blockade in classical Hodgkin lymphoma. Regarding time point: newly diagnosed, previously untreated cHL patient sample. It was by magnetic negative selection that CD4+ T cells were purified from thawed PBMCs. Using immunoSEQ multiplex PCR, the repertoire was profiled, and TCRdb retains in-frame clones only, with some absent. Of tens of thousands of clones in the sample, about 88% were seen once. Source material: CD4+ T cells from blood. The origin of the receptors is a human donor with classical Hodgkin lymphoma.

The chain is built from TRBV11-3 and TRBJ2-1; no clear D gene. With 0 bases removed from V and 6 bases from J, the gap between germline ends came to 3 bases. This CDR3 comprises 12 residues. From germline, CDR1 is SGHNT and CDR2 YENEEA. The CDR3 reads CASSLDGNEQFF. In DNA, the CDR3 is TGTGCCAGCAGCTTAGATGGCAATGAGCAGTTCTTC.

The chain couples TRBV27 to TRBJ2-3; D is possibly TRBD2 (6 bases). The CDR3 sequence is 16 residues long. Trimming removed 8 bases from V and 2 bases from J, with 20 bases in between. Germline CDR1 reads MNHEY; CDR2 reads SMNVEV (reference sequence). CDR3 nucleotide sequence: TGTGCCAGCGGGCCCAGGGCGGGGATACTCACAGATACGCAGTATTTT. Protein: CASGPRAGILTDTQYF.

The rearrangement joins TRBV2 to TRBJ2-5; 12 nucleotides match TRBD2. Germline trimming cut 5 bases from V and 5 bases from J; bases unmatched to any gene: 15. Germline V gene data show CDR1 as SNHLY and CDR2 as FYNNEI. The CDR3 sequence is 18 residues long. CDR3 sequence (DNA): TGTGCCAGCAGTAGGGACAGGACTAGCGGGACCCCGACGGAGACCCAGTACTTC. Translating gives CASSRDRTSGTPTETQYF.

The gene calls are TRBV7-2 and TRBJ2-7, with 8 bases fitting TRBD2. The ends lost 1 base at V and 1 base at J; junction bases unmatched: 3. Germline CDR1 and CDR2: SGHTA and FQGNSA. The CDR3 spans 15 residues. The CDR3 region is CASSLVGGGSYEQYF. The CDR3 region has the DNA TGTGCCAGCAGCTTAGTAGGCGGGGGGTCCTACGAGCAGTACTTC.

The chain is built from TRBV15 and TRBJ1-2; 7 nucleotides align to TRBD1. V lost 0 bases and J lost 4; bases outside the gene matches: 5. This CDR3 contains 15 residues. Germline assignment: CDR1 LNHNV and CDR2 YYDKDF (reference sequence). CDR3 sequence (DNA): TGTGCCACCAGCAGAGATGGGACAGTGCTCTATGGCTACACCTTC. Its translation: CATSRDGTVLYGYTF.

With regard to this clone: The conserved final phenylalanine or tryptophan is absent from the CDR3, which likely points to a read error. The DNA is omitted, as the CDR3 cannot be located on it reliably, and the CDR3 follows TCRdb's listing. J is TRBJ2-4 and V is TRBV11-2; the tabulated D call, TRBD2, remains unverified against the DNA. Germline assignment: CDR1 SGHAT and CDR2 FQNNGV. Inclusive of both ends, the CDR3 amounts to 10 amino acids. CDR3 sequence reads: CASSLLTAGV.

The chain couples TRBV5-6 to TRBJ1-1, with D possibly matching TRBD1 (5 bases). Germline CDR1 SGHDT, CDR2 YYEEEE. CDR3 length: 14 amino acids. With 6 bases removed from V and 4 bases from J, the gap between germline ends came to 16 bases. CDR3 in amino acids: CASTPDGTGTEAFF. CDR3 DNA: TGTGCCAGCACTCCGGACGGGACTGGCACTGAAGCTTTCTTT.

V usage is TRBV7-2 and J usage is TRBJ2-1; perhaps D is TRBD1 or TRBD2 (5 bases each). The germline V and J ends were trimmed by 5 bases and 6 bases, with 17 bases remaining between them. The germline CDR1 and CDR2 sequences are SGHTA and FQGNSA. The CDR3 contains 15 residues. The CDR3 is CASSGTGTSPNEQFF. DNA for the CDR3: TGTGCCAGCAGCGGAACCGGGACCTCCCCCAATGAGCAGTTCTTC.

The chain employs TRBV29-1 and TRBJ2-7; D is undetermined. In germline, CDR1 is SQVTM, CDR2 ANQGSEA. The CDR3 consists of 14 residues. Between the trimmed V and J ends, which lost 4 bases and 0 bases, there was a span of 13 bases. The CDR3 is CSVGLSESSYEQYF. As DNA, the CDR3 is TGCAGCGTTGGTCTTTCCGAGAGCTCCTACGAGCAGTACTTC.

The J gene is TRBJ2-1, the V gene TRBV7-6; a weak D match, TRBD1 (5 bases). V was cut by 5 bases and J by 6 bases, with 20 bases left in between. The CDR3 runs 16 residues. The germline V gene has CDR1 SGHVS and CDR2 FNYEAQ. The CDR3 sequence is CASSPRLGVGSNEQFF. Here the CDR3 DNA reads TGTGCCAGCAGCCCCCGTTTAGGGGTAGGAAGCAATGAGCAGTTCTTC.

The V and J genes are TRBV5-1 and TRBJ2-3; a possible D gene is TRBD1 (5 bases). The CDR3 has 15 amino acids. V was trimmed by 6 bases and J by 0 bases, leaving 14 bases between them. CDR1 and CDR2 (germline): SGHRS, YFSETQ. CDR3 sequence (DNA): TGCGCCAGCAACCGGCGCCCAGGGAGCACAGATACGCAGTATTTT. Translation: CASNRRPGSTDTQYF.

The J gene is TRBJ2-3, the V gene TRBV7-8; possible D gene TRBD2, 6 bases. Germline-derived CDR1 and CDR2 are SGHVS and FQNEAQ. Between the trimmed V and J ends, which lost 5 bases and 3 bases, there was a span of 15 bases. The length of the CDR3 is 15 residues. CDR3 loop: CASSDGTRGTDTQYF. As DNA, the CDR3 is TGTGCCAGCAGCGATGGGACTCGGGGAACAGATACGCAGTATTTT.

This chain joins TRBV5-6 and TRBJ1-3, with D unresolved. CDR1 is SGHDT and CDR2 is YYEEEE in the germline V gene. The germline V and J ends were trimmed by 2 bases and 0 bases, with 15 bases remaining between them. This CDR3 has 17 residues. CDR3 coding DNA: TGTGCCAGCAGCTTTTCCGCCGGAATGGGCTCTGGAAACACCATATATTTT. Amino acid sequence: CASSFSAGMGSGNTIYF.

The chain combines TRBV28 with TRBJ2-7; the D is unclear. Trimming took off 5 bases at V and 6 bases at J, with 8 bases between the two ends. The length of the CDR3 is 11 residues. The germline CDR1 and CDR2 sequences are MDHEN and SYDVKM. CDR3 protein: CASSTPFEQYF. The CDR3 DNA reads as TGTGCCAGCAGTACCCCCTTCGAGCAGTACTTC.

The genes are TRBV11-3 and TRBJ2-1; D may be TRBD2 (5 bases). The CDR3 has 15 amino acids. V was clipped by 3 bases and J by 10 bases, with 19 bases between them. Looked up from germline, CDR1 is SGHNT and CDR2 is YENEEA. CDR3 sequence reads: CASSFTGKQLTEQFF. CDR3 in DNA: TGTGCCAGCAGCTTTACGGGGAAGCAACTAACGGAGCAGTTCTTC.

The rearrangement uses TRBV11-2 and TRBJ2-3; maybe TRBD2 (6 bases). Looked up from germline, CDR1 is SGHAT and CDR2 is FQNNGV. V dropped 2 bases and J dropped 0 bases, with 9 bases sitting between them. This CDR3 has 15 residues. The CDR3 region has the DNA TGTGCCAGCAGCTTACCTAGCGCGAGCACAGATACGCAGTATTTT. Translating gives CASSLPSASTDTQYF.

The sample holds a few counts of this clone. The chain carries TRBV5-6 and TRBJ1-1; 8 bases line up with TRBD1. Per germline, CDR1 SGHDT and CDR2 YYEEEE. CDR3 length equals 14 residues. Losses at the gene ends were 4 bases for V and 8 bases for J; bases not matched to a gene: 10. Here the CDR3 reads CASSGRTGRGEAFF. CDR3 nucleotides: TGTGCCAGCAGCGGACGGACAGGGAGAGGCGAAGCTTTCTTT.

In nucleotides, the CDR3 is TGTGCCAGCAGCCCGGAACCGGGACAGATGAACACTGAAGCTTTCTTT. The encoded protein is CASSPEPGQMNTEAFF. The chain couples TRBV7-8 to TRBJ1-1; 7 nucleotides agree with TRBD1. Germline CDR1 reads SGHVS; CDR2 reads FQNEAQ. Trimming took 5 bases from V and 0 from J; bases not matched to a gene: 9. The CDR3 consists of 16 residues.

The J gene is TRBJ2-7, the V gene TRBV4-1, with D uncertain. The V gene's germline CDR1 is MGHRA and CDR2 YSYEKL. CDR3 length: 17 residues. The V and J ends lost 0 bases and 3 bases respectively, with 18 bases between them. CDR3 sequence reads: CASSQEGLLSWDYEQYF. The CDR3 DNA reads TGCGCCAGCAGCCAAGAGGGTCTGTTGAGCTGGGACTACGAGCAGTACTTC.

The CDR3 is CASRPRQGGYGNTIYF. DNA for the CDR3: TGTGCCAGCAGACCCCGACAGGGGGGTTATGGAAACACCATATATTTT. The J gene is TRBJ1-3, the V gene TRBV7-9; TRBD1 matches at 9 bases. V shed 6 bases and J 3 bases; nucleotides not matched to a gene: 9. The CDR3 consists of 16 residues. CDR1 SEHNR and CDR2 FQNEAQ come from the germline V gene (reference sequence).

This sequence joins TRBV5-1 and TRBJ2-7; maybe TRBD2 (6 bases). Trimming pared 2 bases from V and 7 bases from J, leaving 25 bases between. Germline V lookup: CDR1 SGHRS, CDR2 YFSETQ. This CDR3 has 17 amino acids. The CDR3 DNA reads TGCGCCAGCAGCTTCGGGCTAGCGACCCCTACTACGAGGGAGCAGTACTTC. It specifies CASSFGLATPTTREQYF. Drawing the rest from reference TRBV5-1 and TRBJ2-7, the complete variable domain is KAGVTQTPRYLIKTRGQQVTLSCSPISGHRSVSWYQQTPGQGLQFLFEYFSETQRNKGNFPGRFSGRQFSNSRSEMNVSTLELGDSALYLCASSFGLATPTTREQYFGPGTRLTVT.

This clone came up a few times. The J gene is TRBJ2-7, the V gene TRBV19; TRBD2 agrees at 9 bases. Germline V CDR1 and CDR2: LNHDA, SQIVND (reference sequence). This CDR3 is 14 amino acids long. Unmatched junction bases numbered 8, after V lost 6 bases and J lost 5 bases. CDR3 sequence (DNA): TGTGCCAGTAGCCCTAGCGGGACGATCGACGAGCAGTACTTC. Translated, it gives CASSPSGTIDEQYF.

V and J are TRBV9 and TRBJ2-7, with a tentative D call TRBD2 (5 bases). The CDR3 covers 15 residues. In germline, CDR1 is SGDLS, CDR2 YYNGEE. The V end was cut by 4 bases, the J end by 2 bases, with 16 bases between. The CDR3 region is CASSPTGNFAYEQYF. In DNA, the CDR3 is TGTGCCAGCAGCCCAACCGGGAATTTCGCCTACGAGCAGTACTTC. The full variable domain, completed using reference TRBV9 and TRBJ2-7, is DSGVTQTPKHLITATGQRVTLRCSPRSGDLSVYWYQQSLDQGLQFLIQYYNGEERAKGNILERFSAQQFPDLHSELNLSSLELGDSALYFCASSPTGNFAYEQYFGPGTRLTVT.

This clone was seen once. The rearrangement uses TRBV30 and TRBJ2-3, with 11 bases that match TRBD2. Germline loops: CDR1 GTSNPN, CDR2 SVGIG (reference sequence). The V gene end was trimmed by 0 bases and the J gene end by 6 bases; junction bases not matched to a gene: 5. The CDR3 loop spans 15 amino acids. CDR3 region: CAWSVLAGVSDTQYF. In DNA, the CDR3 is TGTGCCTGGAGTGTACTAGCGGGGGTTTCGGATACGCAGTATTTT.

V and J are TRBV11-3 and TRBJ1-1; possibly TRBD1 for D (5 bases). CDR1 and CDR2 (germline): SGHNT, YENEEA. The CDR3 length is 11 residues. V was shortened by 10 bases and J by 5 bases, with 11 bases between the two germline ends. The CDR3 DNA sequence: TGTGCCACCGGTAGGGGAACTGAAGCTTTCTTT. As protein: CATGRGTEAFF. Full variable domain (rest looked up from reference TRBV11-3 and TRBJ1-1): EAGVVQSPRYKIIEKKQPVAFWCNPISGHNTLYWYLQNLGQGPELLIRYENEEAVDDSQLPKDRFSAERLKGVDSTLKIQPAELGDSAVYLCATGRGTEAFFGQGTRLTVV.

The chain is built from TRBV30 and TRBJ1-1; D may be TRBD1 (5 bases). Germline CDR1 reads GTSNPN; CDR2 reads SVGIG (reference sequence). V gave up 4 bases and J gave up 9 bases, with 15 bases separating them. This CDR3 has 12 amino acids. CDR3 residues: CAWMMGGGQAFF. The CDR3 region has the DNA TGTGCCTGGATGATGGGTGGGGGACAAGCTTTCTTT.

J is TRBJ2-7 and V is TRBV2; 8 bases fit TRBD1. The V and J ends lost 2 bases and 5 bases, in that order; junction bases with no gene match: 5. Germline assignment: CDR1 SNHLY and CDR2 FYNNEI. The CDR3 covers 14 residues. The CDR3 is CASSETGGKDEQYF. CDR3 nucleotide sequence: TGTGCCAGCAGTGAAACAGGGGGAAAGGACGAGCAGTACTTC.

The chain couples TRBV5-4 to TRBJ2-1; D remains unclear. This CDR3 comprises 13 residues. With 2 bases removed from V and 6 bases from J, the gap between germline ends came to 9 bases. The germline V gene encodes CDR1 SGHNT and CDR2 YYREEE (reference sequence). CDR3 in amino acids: CASSFKGGNEQFF. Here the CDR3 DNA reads TGTGCCAGCAGCTTTAAGGGTGGCAATGAGCAGTTCTTC.